These 18 T cell receptor beta chains came from one sample sequenced in a study of blood T cell repertoires in COVID-19. Clones were read by immunoSEQ multiplex PCR, and TCRdb kept only the in-frame ones, dropping some. The sample contains 180,000 or so clones, approximately 84% of which appear only once. Sequenced input: peripheral blood. The receptors were gathered from a woman aged 80 or over with acute or convalescent COVID-19.

This rearrangement joins TRBV19 to TRBJ1-4, with D possibly being TRBD1 (5 bases). The CDR3 contains 12 residues. Germline V CDR1 and CDR2: LNHDA, SQIVND (reference sequence). V was trimmed by 5 bases and J by 11 bases, leaving 12 bases between them. CDR3 amino acids: CASSDRPGKLFF. CDR3 DNA sequence: TGTGCCAGTAGTGATAGGCCAGGGAAACTGTTTTTT.

This clone was observed a few times. V usage is TRBV18 and J usage is TRBJ1-2; TRBD1 aligns across 7 bases. Trimming cost V 6 bases and J 1 base; bases outside gene matches: 14. Germline V CDR1 and CDR2: KGHSH, LQKENI. There are 17 residues in the CDR3. The CDR3 nucleotides read TGTGCCAGCTCCCTACAGGGGATGTATACCATTAACTATGGCTACACCTTC. Translating it yields CASSLQGMYTINYGYTF. The whole variable domain, remainder taken from reference TRBV18 and TRBJ1-2, is NAGVMQNPRHLVRRRGQEARLRCSPMKGHSHVYWYRQLPEEGLKFMVYLQKENIIDESGMPKERFSAEFPKEGPSILRIQQVVRGDSAAYFCASSLQGMYTINYGYTFGSGTRLTVV.

The chain carries TRBV28 and TRBJ2-3, with TRBD1 identical over 7 bases. CDR3 size: 15 residues. The V gene end was trimmed by 3 bases and the J gene end by 6 bases; junction bases not matched to a gene: 9. CDR1 is MDHEN, CDR2 SYDVKM, per germline. The CDR3 DNA follows: TGTGCCAGCAGTTTTAGGGGGCGCCCCTGGGATACGCAGTATTTT. Amino acids: CASSFRGRPWDTQYF.

Points on this clone: At one boundary the junction diverges from the germline segment, which might be a read error. For the CDR3, the DNA is TGTGCCAGCAGCCAACAGGGATTCAGCACACATACGCAGTATTTT. Amino acid sequence: CASSQQGFSTHTQYF. This chain connects TRBV6-2 or TRBV6-3 to TRBJ2-3, with D maybe TRBD1 (6 bases). This CDR3 has 15 residues. From germline, CDR1 is MNHEY and CDR2 SVGEGT.

V is TRBV6-5 and J is TRBJ1-1, with 7 bases fitting TRBD1. Germline assignment: CDR1 MNHEY and CDR2 SVGAGI. With 6 bases clipped from V and 3 bases from J, the junction kept 4 bases outside the gene matches. This CDR3 region has 13 residues. CDR3 protein: CASRQGPYTEAFF. The CDR3 DNA reads as TGTGCCAGCAGACAGGGGCCCTACACTGAAGCTTTCTTT.

The chain recombines TRBV3-1 (or the pseudogene TRBV3-2) with TRBJ1-1, with D uncertain. The length of the CDR3 is 14 residues. The V gene lost 8 bases and the J gene lost 2 bases, with 15 bases spanning the gap. The germline CDR1 and CDR2 sequences are LGHDT and YNNKEL (reference sequence). The CDR3 nucleotides are TGTGCCAGCCCCCCGGGGAGGGCCAACACTGAAGCTTTCTTT. It encodes CASPPGRANTEAFF.

The V gene is TRBV29-1, the J gene TRBJ2-1, with D possibly being TRBD2 (5 bases). Per germline, CDR1 SQVTM and CDR2 ANQGSEA. V was clipped by 7 bases and J by 0 bases, with 13 bases between them. The CDR3 is 14 amino acids. CDR3 region: CSEERITSYNEQFF. The CDR3 nucleotides are TGCAGCGAAGAGCGGATCACCTCCTACAATGAGCAGTTCTTC.

The chain carries TRBV5-5 and TRBJ1-1; TRBD1 is a possible D gene (6 bases). The CDR3 consists of 15 residues. The germline gives CDR1 SGHKS, CDR2 YYEKEE (reference sequence). Trimming pared 0 bases from V and 1 base from J, leaving 10 bases between. CDR3 loop: CASSLVGTTNTEAFF. CDR3 DNA: TGTGCCAGCAGCTTGGTGGGGACAACGAACACTGAAGCTTTCTTT.

This chain joins TRBV7-2 and TRBJ1-2; D gene unclear. Trimming took 5 bases from V and 5 from J, leaving 9 bases between them. Germline-derived CDR1 and CDR2 are SGHTA and FQGNSA. The CDR3 spans 12 residues. CDR3 sequence (DNA): TGTGCCAGCAGCGGTGCGGTTTATGGCTACACCTTC. This codes for CASSGAVYGYTF.

J is TRBJ1-2 and V is TRBV10-3; D call uncertain. Trimming pared 8 bases from V and 7 bases from J, leaving 17 bases between. The CDR3 is made up of 13 amino acids. The germline V gene has CDR1 ENHRY and CDR2 SYGVKD. CDR3 bases: TGTGCCATCGAGGGCCGCCGAGGATTTGGCTACACCTTC. Amino acid sequence: CAIEGRRGFGYTF.

This chain uses TRBV11-1 with TRBJ1-2; D not certain. This CDR3 contains 13 residues. Germline CDR1 is SGHAT and CDR2 is FQDESV (reference sequence). V gave up 1 base and J gave up 5 bases, with 8 bases separating them. This chain's CDR3 is CASSLGADYGYTF. The CDR3 nucleotides read TGTGCCAGCAGCTTAGGGGCAGATTATGGCTACACCTTC.

The sample holds one count of this clone. The chain uses TRBV6-5 and TRBJ1-4, with a weak D call TRBD1 (5 bases). The V end was cut by 5 bases, the J end by 7 bases, with 14 bases between. CDR3 length: 14 amino acids. The V gene's germline CDR1 is MNHEY and CDR2 SVGAGI. The CDR3 is CASSHGGLGEKLFF. DNA for the CDR3: TGTGCCAGCAGTCACGGGGGATTGGGTGAAAAACTGTTTTTT.

Only a few counts were recorded for this clone. The gene calls are TRBV29-1 and TRBJ2-7, with TRBD1 matching over 8 bases. V lost 6 bases and J lost 2; bases outside the gene matches: 6. From germline, CDR1 is SQVTM and CDR2 ANQGSEA. This CDR3 comprises 13 residues. The CDR3 spells CSVPGTGPYEQYF. The CDR3 coding sequence is TGCAGCGTCCCCGGGACAGGACCCTACGAGCAGTACTTC.

The J gene is TRBJ2-7, the V gene TRBV5-6; D not certain. V gave up 2 bases and J gave up 1 base, with 13 bases separating them. This CDR3 has 15 residues. Germline CDR1 and CDR2: SGHDT and YYEEEE. CDR3 loop: CASSLWAAPSYEQYF. The CDR3 DNA reads as TGTGCCAGCAGCTTATGGGCAGCTCCTTCCTACGAGCAGTACTTC.

This clone was recorded a few times. This chain links TRBV7-2 with TRBJ2-3; 7 bases agree with TRBD2. The CDR3 spans 16 residues. The junction had 10 bases not matched to a gene; V was cut back by 4 bases and J by 3 bases. Germline CDR1 reads SGHTA; CDR2 reads FQGNSA. The CDR3 coding sequence is TGTGCCAGCAGCTATCTAGGACCGCGGGGGACAGATACGCAGTATTTT. Amino acids: CASSYLGPRGTDTQYF.

The rearrangement uses TRBV18 and TRBJ2-7, with D unresolved. Trimming took 2 bases from V and 2 from J, leaving 13 bases between them. The length of the CDR3 is 15 residues. Germline-derived CDR1 and CDR2 are KGHSH and LQKENI. In nucleotides, the CDR3 is TGTGCCAGCTCACCATATAGCAGAACTACCTACGAGCAGTACTTC. Residues: CASSPYSRTTYEQYF.

The chain is built from TRBV7-2 and TRBJ2-3; 8 nucleotides line up with TRBD2. J gave up 6 bases and V 1 base, and 6 bases lay outside the gene matches. The CDR3 spans 15 residues. Germline V CDR1 and CDR2: SGHTA, FQGNSA. The CDR3 DNA reads TGTGCCAGCAGCTTAGGAGCGGGAGCGTGGGATACGCAGTATTTT. Translating gives CASSLGAGAWDTQYF.

The V call is TRBV7-2, the J call TRBJ2-7; D not certain. The germline V gene encodes CDR1 SGHTA and CDR2 FQGNSA. The V and J ends lost 2 bases and 2 bases respectively, with 10 bases between them. This CDR3 has 14 residues. In DNA, the CDR3 is TGTGCCAGCAGCTTATTAGTCGGAGCCTACGAGCAGTACTTC. Protein product: CASSLLVGAYEQYF.